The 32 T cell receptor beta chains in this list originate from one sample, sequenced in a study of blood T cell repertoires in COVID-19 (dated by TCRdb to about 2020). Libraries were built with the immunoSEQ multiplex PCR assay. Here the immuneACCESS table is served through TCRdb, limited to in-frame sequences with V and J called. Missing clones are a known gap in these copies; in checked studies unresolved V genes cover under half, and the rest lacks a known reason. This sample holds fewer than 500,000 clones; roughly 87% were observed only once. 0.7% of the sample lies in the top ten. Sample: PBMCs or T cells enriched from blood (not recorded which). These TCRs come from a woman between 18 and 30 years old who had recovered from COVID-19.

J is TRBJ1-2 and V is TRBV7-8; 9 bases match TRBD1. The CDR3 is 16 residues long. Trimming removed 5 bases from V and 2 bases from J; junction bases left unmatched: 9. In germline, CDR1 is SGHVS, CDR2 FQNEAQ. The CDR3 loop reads CASSQQGAGFNYGYTF. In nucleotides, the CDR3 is TGTGCCAGCAGCCAACAGGGGGCAGGGTTCAACTATGGCTACACCTTC.

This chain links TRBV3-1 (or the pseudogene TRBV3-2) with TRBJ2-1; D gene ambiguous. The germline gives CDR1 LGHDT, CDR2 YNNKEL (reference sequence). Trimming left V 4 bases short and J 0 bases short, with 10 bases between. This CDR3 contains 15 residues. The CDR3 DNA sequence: TGTGCCAGCAGCCCCGACTTGAGCTCCTACAATGAGCAGTTCTTC. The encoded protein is CASSPDLSSYNEQFF.

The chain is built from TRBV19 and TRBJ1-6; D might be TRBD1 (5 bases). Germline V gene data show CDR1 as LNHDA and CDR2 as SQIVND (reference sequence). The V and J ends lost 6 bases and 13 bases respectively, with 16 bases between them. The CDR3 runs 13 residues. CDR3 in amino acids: CASSTGGGSPLHF. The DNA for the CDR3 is TGTGCCAGTAGCACTGGGGGGGGGTCGCCCCTCCACTTT. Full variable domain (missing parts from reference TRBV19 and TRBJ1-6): DGGITQSPKYLFRKEGQNVTLSCEQNLNHDAMYWYRQDPGQGLRLIYYSQIVNDFQKGDIAEGYSVSREKKESFPLTVTSAQKNPTAFYLCASSTGGGSPLHFGNGTRLTVT.

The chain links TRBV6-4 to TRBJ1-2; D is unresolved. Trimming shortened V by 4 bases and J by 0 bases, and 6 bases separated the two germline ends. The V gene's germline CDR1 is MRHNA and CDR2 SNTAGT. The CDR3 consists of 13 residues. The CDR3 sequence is CASSVAPNYGYTF. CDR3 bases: TGTGCCAGCAGTGTGGCACCTAACTATGGCTACACCTTC.

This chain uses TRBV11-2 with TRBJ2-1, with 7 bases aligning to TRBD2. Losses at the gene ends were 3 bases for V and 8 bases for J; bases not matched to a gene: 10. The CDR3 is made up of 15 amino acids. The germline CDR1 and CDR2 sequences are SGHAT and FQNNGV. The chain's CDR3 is CASSFPQRGSDEQFF. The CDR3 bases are TGTGCCAGCAGCTTCCCCCAGCGGGGAAGCGATGAGCAGTTCTTC.

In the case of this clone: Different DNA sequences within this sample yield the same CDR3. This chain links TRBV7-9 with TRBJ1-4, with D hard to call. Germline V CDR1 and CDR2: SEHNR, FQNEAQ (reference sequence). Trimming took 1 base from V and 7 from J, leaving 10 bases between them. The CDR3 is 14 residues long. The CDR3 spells CASSLGGLGEKLFF. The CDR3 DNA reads TGTGCCAGCAGCTTAGGCGGATTGGGTGAAAAACTGTTTTTT.

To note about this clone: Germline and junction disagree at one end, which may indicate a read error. The CDR3 DNA reads TGTGCTAGCAGCCCGGACAGGGTATCATCCGAGCAGTACTTC. This gives the protein CASSPDRVSSEQYF. The chain links TRBV7-7 to TRBJ2-7, with TRBD1 matching 8 bases. CDR3 length: 14 amino acids. Germline V CDR1 and CDR2: SSHAT, FNYEAQ (reference sequence).

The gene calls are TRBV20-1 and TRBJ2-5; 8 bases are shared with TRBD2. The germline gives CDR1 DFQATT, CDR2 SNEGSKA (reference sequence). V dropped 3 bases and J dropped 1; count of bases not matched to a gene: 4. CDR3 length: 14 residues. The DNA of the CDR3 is TGCAGTGCTAGTAGCGGGGCCGCCCAAGAGACCCAGTACTTC. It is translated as CSASSGAAQETQYF.

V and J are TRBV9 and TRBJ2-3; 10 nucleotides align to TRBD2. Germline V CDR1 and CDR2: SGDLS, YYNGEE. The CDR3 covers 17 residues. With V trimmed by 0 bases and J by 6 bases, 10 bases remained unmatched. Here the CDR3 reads CASSVGLSGGAGDTQYF. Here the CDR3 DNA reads TGTGCCAGCAGCGTAGGTCTCAGCGGGGGGGCAGGGGATACGCAGTATTTT.

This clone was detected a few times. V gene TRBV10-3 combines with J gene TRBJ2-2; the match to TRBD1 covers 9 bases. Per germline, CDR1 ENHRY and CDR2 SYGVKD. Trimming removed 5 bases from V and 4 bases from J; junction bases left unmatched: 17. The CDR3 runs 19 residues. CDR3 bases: TGTGCCATCAGTCAGGGGACAGGGCGCACTAGCGCAACCACCGGGGAGCTGTTTTTT. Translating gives CAISQGTGRTSATTGELFF.

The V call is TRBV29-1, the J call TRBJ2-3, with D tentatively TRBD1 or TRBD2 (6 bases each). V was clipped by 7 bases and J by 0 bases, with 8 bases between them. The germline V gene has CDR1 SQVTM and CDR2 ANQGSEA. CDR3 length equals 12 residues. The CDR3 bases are TGCAGCGCGGGGGCTAGCACAGATACGCAGTATTTT. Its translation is CSAGASTDTQYF.

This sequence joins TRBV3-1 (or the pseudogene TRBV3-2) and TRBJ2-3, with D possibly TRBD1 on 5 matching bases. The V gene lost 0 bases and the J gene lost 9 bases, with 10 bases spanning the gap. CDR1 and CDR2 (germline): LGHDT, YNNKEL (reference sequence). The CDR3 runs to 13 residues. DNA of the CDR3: TGTGCCAGCAGCCAAGATCCCCAGGGAACGCAGTATTTT. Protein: CASSQDPQGTQYF.

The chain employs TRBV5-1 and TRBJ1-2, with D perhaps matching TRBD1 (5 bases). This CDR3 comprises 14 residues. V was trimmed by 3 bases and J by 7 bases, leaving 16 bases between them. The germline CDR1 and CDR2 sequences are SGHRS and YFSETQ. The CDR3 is CASSSSQDGGGYTF. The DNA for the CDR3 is TGCGCCAGCAGCTCTTCACAGGACGGGGGTGGCTACACCTTC.

CDR3 in amino acids: CASDGGRRAPNYGYTF. Written as DNA, the CDR3 is TGTGCCAGCGACGGGGGGCGGCGAGCTCCCAACTATGGCTACACCTTC. The rearrangement links TRBV2 to TRBJ1-2, with D tentatively TRBD1 (6 bases). Trimming pared 8 bases from V and 2 bases from J, leaving 21 bases between. The CDR3 has 16 residues. Germline V gene lookup returns CDR1 SNHLY and CDR2 FYNNEI.

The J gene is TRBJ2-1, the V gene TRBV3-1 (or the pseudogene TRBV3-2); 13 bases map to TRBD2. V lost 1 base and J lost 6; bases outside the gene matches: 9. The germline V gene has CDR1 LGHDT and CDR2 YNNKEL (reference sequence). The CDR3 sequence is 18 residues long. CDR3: CASSQGLAGGVAANEQFF. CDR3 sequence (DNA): TGTGCCAGCAGCCAAGGACTAGCGGGGGGAGTGGCCGCCAATGAGCAGTTCTTC.

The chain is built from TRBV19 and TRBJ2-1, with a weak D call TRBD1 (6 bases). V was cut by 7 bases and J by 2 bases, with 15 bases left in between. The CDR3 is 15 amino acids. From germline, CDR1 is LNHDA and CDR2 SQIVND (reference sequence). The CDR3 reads CASKIHRETYNEQFF. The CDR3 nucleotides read TGTGCCAGTAAAATTCACAGGGAGACCTACAATGAGCAGTTCTTC. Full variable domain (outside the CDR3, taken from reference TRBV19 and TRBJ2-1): DGGITQSPKYLFRKEGQNVTLSCEQNLNHDAMYWYRQDPGQGLRLIYYSQIVNDFQKGDIAEGYSVSREKKESFPLTVTSAQKNPTAFYLCASKIHRETYNEQFFGPGTRLTVL.

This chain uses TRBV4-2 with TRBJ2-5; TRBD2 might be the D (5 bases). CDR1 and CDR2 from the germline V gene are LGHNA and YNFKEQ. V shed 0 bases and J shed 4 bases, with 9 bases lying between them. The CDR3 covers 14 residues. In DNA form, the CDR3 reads TGTGCCAGCAGCCAAGAAAAGGCGGGAGAGACCCAGTACTTC. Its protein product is CASSQEKAGETQYF.

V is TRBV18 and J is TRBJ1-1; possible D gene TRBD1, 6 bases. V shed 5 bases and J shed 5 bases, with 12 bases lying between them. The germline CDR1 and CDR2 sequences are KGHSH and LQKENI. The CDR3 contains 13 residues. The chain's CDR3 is CASSKGGETEAFF. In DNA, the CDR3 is TGTGCCAGCTCAAAGGGGGGGGAAACTGAAGCTTTCTTT.

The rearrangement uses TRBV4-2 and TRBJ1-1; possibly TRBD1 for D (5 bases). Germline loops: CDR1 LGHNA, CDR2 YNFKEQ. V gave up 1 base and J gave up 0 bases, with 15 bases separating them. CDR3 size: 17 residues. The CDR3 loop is CASSQGIGDSLNTEAFF. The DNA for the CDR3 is TGTGCCAGCAGCCAAGGGATAGGGGACTCCCTGAACACTGAAGCTTTCTTT.

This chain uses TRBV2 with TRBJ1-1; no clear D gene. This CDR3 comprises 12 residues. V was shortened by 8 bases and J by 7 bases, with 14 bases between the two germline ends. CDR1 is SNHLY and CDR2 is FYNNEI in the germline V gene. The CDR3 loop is CASLFRLVEAFF. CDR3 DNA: TGTGCCAGCCTTTTTAGATTGGTTGAAGCTTTCTTT.

The CDR3 sequence: CAGSLAGAYEQYF. The DNA of the CDR3 is TGTGCCGGCTCACTAGCGGGGGCCTACGAGCAGTACTTC. The chain combines TRBV2 with TRBJ2-7, with 11 positions matching TRBD2. Germline values: CDR1 SNHLY, CDR2 FYNNEI. V lost 11 bases, J lost 2 bases, and 5 bases stayed unmatched. The length of the CDR3 is 13 residues.

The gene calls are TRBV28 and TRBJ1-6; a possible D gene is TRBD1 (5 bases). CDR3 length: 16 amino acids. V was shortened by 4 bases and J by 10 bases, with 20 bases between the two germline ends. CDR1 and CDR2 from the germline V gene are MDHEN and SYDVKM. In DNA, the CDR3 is TGTGCCAGCAGTTCCCCCACGGGGGGACGGGGGTCACCCCTCCACTTT. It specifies CASSSPTGGRGSPLHF.

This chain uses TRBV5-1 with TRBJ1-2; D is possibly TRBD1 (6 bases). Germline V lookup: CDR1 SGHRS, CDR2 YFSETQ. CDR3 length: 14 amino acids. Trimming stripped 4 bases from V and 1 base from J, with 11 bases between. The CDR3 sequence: CASSHGQFNYGYTF. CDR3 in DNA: TGCGCCAGCAGCCATGGACAGTTTAACTATGGCTACACCTTC.

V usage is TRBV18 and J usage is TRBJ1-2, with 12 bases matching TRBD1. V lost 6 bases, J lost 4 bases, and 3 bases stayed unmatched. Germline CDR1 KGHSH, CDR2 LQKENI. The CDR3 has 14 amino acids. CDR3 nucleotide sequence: TGTGCCAGCTCCCCGGGACAGGGGGCCTATGGCTACACCTTC. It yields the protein CASSPGQGAYGYTF.

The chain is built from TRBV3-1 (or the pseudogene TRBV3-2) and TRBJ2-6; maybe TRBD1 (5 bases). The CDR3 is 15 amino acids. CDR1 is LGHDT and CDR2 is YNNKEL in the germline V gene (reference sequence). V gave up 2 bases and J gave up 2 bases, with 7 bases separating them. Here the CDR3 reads CASSQRGTGANVLTF. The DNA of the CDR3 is TGTGCCAGCAGCCAAAGGGGAACTGGGGCCAACGTCCTGACTTTC.

CDR3: CASSLDLTGNSPLHF. The CDR3 DNA reads as TGTGCCAGCAGCTTGGACCTCACCGGTAATTCACCCCTCCACTTT. The gene calls are TRBV5-4 and TRBJ1-6; D is unclear. The CDR3 covers 15 residues. Germline CDR1 SGHNT, CDR2 YYREEE (reference sequence). Trimming pared 0 bases from V and 6 bases from J, leaving 10 bases between.

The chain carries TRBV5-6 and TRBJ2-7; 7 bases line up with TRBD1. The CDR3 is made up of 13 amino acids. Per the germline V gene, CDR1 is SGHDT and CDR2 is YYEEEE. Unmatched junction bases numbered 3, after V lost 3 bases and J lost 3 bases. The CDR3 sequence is CASSYGTDYEQYF. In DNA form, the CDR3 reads TGTGCCAGCAGCTACGGGACAGACTACGAGCAGTACTTC.

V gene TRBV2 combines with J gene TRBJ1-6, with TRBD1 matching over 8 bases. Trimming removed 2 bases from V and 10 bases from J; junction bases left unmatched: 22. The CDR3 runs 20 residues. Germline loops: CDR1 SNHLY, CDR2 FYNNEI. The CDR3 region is CASSEFFLSSDRVDGSPLHF. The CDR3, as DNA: TGTGCCAGCAGTGAATTCTTTTTATCATCGGACAGGGTCGATGGGTCACCCCTCCACTTT.

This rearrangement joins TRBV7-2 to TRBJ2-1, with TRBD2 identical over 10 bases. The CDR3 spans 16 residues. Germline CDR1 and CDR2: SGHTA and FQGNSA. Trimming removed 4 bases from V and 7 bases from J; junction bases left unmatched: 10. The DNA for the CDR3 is TGTGCCAGCAGCTCCATAGCGGGGGGCCCTTGGAATGAGCAGTTCTTC. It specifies CASSSIAGGPWNEQFF.

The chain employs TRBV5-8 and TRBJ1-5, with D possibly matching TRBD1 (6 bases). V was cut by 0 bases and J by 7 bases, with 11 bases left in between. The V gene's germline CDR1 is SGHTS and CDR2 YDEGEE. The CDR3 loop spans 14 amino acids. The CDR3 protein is CASSLVTGNQPQHF. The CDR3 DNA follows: TGTGCCAGCAGCTTGGTTACAGGGAACCAGCCCCAGCATTTT. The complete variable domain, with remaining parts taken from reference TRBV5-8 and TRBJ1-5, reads EAGVTQSPTHLIKTRGQQATLRCSPISGHTSVYWYQQALGLGLQFLLWYDEGEERNRGNFPPRFSGRQFPNYSSELNVNALELEDSALYLCASSLVTGNQPQHFGDGTRLSIL.

The DNA of the CDR3 is TGTGCCAGCAGCCAAGATCTTGGACAGAATAGAGCTTTCTTT. As protein: CASSQDLGQNRAFF. This chain links TRBV3-1 (or the pseudogene TRBV3-2) with TRBJ1-1; D is perhaps TRBD1 (6 bases). This CDR3 is built from 14 residues. V was shortened by 0 bases and J by 10 bases, with 15 bases between the two germline ends. Germline values: CDR1 LGHDT, CDR2 YNNKEL (reference sequence).

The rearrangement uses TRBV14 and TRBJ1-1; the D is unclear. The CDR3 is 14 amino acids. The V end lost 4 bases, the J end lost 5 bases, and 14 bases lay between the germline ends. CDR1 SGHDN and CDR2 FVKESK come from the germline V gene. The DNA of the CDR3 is TGTGCCAGCAGCCGTCTCAGACAATGGACTGAAGCTTTCTTT. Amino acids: CASSRLRQWTEAFF. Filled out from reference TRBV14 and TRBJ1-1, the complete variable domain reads EAGVTQFPSHSVIEKGQTVTLRCDPISGHDNLYWYRRVMGKEIKFLLHFVKESKQDESGMPNNRFLAERTGGTYSTLKVQPAELEDSGVYFCASSRLRQWTEAFFGQGTRLTVV.